These 22 T cell receptor beta chains were all obtained from the same sample, sequenced in a study of molecular identifiers for immune sequencing clone quantification. From the PCR reads, TCRdb called clonotypes with MiXCR, one entry per CDR3 protein. Of under 600,000 distinct CDR3 sequences detected, over 20% appear once; the ten largest clones hold around 0.84%. Material for sequencing was naive CD8+ T cells from blood, with Jurkat cell RNA spiked in. Documented subset: FACS-sorted CD8+CD4-CCR7+CD45RA+ naive T cells. Source of these receptors: a human donor in good health. Some libraries in this study had Jurkat cell RNA spiked in.

This clonotype has a count of ten or more. The chain joins TRBV5-6 to TRBJ2-7; 8 bases fit TRBD1. Per the germline V gene, CDR1 is SGHDT and CDR2 is YYEEEE. The V and J ends lost 0 bases and 4 bases, in that order; junction bases with no gene match: 3. CDR3 length equals 14 residues. CDR3 loop: CASSLARQGYEQYF. CDR3 in DNA: TGTGCCAGCAGCTTGGCGCGACAGGGGTACGAGCAGTACTTC.

The rearrangement links TRBV4-1 to TRBJ1-1; TRBD1 is a possible D gene (6 bases). The CDR3 length is 17 residues. Deletions cut 6 bases from V and 0 bases from J, with 20 bases between. CDR1 and CDR2 (germline): MGHRA, YSYEKL. The CDR3: CASSRSRGPFMNTEAFF. The DNA of the CDR3 is TGCGCCAGCAGTCGCTCCCGGGGGCCCTTTATGAACACTGAAGCTTTCTTT.

This clonotype was detected ten times or more. V and J are TRBV7-2 and TRBJ2-1, with a weak D call TRBD2 (5 bases). The V end lost 4 bases, the J end lost 5 bases, and 33 bases lay between the germline ends. Germline V CDR1 and CDR2: SGHTA, FQGNSA. This CDR3 is 21 amino acids long. CDR3 sequence: CASSSFSRTQFSAHLNNEQFF. In DNA, the CDR3 is TGTGCCAGCAGCTCGTTTAGCCGGACTCAATTTTCCGCCCACCTGAACAATGAGCAGTTCTTC.

The V gene is TRBV7-9, the J gene TRBJ2-1; D call uncertain. CDR1 and CDR2 from the germline V gene are SEHNR and FQNEAQ (reference sequence). This CDR3 comprises 13 residues. With 1 base removed from V and 12 bases from J, the gap between germline ends came to 13 bases. The CDR3 here is CASSLVGRQVQFF. The CDR3 bases are TGTGCCAGCAGCTTAGTAGGTAGGCAAGTGCAGTTCTTC.

This clonotype was found many times. This chain uses TRBV6-2 or TRBV6-3 with TRBJ1-5; 8 nucleotides align to TRBD1. With 5 bases clipped from V and 5 bases from J, the junction kept 8 bases outside the gene matches. Germline CDR1 is MNHEY and CDR2 is SVGEGT. The CDR3 is made up of 15 amino acids. Here the CDR3 reads CASSQPGTGYQPQHF. The CDR3 DNA reads TGTGCCAGCAGTCAGCCCGGGACAGGTTATCAGCCCCAGCATTTT.

This chain links TRBV4-1 with TRBJ2-3, with TRBD2 matching over 13 bases. Per germline, CDR1 MGHRA and CDR2 YSYEKL. The CDR3 contains 17 residues. The V segment lost 3 bases and the J segment 5 bases; nucleotides outside the gene matches: 8. The CDR3 DNA sequence: TGCGCCAGCAGCCACACCACTAGCGGGGGGGCTATAGATACGCAGTATTTT. Amino acid sequence: CASSHTTSGGAIDTQYF.

This chain links TRBV13 with TRBJ2-1; 11 positions match TRBD2. This CDR3 is built from 15 residues. The V gene's germline CDR1 is PRHDT and CDR2 FYEKMQ (reference sequence). V lost 7 bases, J lost 4 bases, and 6 bases stayed unmatched. This chain's CDR3 is CASTTSGSLYNEQFF. The CDR3 coding sequence is TGTGCCAGCACAACTAGCGGGAGTTTGTACAATGAGCAGTTCTTC. The variable domain in full, with the rest retrieved from reference TRBV13 and TRBJ2-1, is AAGVIQSPRHLIKEKRETATLKCYPIPRHDTVYWYQQGPGQDPQFLISFYEKMQSDKGSIPDRFSAQQFSDYHSELNMSSLELGDSALYFCASTTSGSLYNEQFFGPGTRLTVL.

The rearrangement links TRBV2 to TRBJ2-7; the match to TRBD1 covers 11 bases. Germline values: CDR1 SNHLY, CDR2 FYNNEI. The trim removed 6 bases at V and 4 bases at J, leaving 2 bases unmatched. CDR3 length: 13 amino acids. The CDR3 is CASRGDRGYEQYF. The CDR3 bases are TGTGCCAGCAGGGGGGACAGGGGGTACGAGCAGTACTTC.

This clonotype has more than one count but fewer than ten. This rearrangement joins TRBV10-3 to TRBJ2-7, with D possibly TRBD2 on 5 matching bases. The CDR3 contains 15 residues. The ends were cut back, 1 base at V and 4 bases at J, with 14 bases in the middle. CDR1 and CDR2 (germline): ENHRY, SYGVKD. The CDR3 sequence: CAISEYTGNLYEQYF. For the CDR3, the DNA is TGTGCCATCAGTGAGTATACGGGAAATCTATACGAGCAGTACTTC.

This clonotype came up a few times. This chain joins TRBV20-1 and TRBJ2-7; no clear D gene. The CDR3 extends over 13 amino acids. Germline CDR1 reads DFQATT; CDR2 reads SNEGSKA (reference sequence). Trimming took off 6 bases at V and 2 bases at J, with 14 bases between the two ends. CDR3 DNA sequence: TGCAGTGCCGCCTCAGTTTTACCCTACGAGCAGTACTTC. As protein: CSAASVLPYEQYF.

The rearrangement joins TRBV12-3 or TRBV12-4 to TRBJ2-5, with D hard to call. Trimming removed 4 bases from V and 5 bases from J, with 11 bases in between. The CDR3 has 13 amino acids. In DNA, the CDR3 is TGTGCCAGCAGTTCGAAACTCACGGAGACCCAGTACTTC. Protein: CASSSKLTETQYF.

In its sample, this clonotype was seen a few times. The V gene is TRBV19, the J gene TRBJ1-1; 7 positions agree with TRBD1. Germline loops: CDR1 LNHDA, CDR2 SQIVND (reference sequence). J gave up 7 bases and V 6 bases, and 14 bases lay outside the gene matches. The CDR3 covers 15 residues. CDR3 coding DNA: TGTGCCAGTAGCCCGGGGACAGCCCCGCCGTATGAAGCTTTCTTT. Translating gives CASSPGTAPPYEAFF.

This clonotype came up a few times. This chain links TRBV9 with TRBJ2-1, with a possible D match to TRBD1 (5 bases). Germline loops: CDR1 SGDLS, CDR2 YYNGEE. There are 14 residues in the CDR3. V lost 2 bases, J lost 8 bases, and 14 bases lay in between. The CDR3 nucleotides are TGTGCCAGCAGCGTCCTGTTGGACACCGATGAGCAGTTCTTC. The encoded protein is CASSVLLDTDEQFF.

V gene TRBV10-2 combines with J gene TRBJ2-7; 7 nucleotides match TRBD1. CDR3 length: 17 residues. The germline V gene encodes CDR1 WSHSY and CDR2 SAAADI. Germline trimming cut 4 bases from V and 2 bases from J; bases unmatched to any gene: 14. The CDR3 region is CASSGLFVRDSTYEQYF. CDR3 bases: TGCGCCAGCAGTGGACTCTTTGTACGGGACAGCACCTACGAGCAGTACTTC.

This clonotype was detected only a few times. The genes are TRBV30 and TRBJ1-1, with TRBD1 as a possible D gene (5 bases). From germline, CDR1 is GTSNPN and CDR2 SVGIG (reference sequence). The CDR3 consists of 14 residues. V was cut by 5 bases and J by 4 bases, with 17 bases left in between. CDR3: CAWRLGGGGTEAFF. In nucleotides, the CDR3 is TGTGCCTGGCGCCTGGGGGGAGGTGGCACTGAAGCTTTCTTT. The full variable domain, rest sourced from reference TRBV30 and TRBJ1-1, is SQTIHQWPATLVQPVGSPLSLECTVEGTSNPNLYWYRQAAGRGLQLLFYSVGIGQISSEVPQNLSASRPQDRQFILSSKKLLLSDSGFYLCAWRLGGGGTEAFFGQGTRLTVV.

This clonotype has just a few counts. The rearrangement joins TRBV6-5 to TRBJ1-4; tentatively, D is TRBD1 (5 bases). Trimming left V 9 bases short and J 7 bases short, with 21 bases between. This CDR3 is built from 15 residues. The germline gives CDR1 MNHEY, CDR2 SVGAGI. For the CDR3, the DNA is TGTGCCAGGAGCCCCATGGGGGGGGTCGGTGAAAAACTGTTTTTT. As protein: CARSPMGGVGEKLFF.

Ten or more counts support this clonotype. V is TRBV20-1 and J is TRBJ2-7, with D perhaps matching TRBD1 or TRBD2 (5 bases each). CDR1 is DFQATT and CDR2 is SNEGSKA in the germline V gene (reference sequence). The length of the CDR3 is 14 residues. With 0 bases removed from V and 4 bases from J, the gap between germline ends came to 13 bases. CDR3 nucleotide sequence: TGCAGTGCTAGAGACCTGGGAGAGGGGTACGAGCAGTACTTC. Residues: CSARDLGEGYEQYF.

A remark on this clonotype: This may come from a read error, since a much larger clone is one base off. The chain carries TRBV11-2 and TRBJ2-3; D is perhaps TRBD2 (6 bases). CDR1 and CDR2 from the germline V gene are SGHAT and FQNNGV. This CDR3 is built from 15 residues. The CDR3 region has the DNA TGTGCCAGCAGCTCAAGATGGGGAGGTACGGATATGCAGTATTTT. It translates to CASSSRWGGTDMQYF.

This clonotype turned up a few times. V gene TRBV6-2 or TRBV6-3 combines with J gene TRBJ2-6, with D possibly being TRBD1 or TRBD2 (5 bases each). The germline CDR1 and CDR2 sequences are MNHEY and SVGEGT. This CDR3 is built from 19 residues. Trimming pared 7 bases from V and 1 base from J, leaving 23 bases between. This CDR3 is CASIDSVRGVVSGANVLTF. In DNA form, the CDR3 reads TGTGCCAGCATTGACTCCGTTCGAGGGGTAGTTTCTGGGGCCAACGTCCTGACTTTC.

This clonotype has ten or more counts. The rearrangement uses TRBV27 and TRBJ2-6; the D gene is possibly TRBD2 (5 bases). Germline V gene sequence: CDR1 MNHEY, CDR2 SMNVEV (reference sequence). The V and J ends lost 3 bases and 0 bases respectively, with 15 bases between them. The CDR3 covers 18 residues. The CDR3 protein is CASSFDGGPISGANVLTF. The DNA of the CDR3 is TGTGCCAGCAGTTTTGATGGAGGTCCCATCTCTGGGGCCAACGTCCTGACTTTC.

This clonotype was recorded a few times. The chain links TRBV7-9 to TRBJ2-5, with 8 bases lining up with TRBD2. CDR3 length: 13 residues. The junction had 3 bases not matched to a gene; V was cut back by 5 bases and J by 4 bases. Germline loops: CDR1 SEHNR, CDR2 FQNEAQ (reference sequence). CDR3 sequence (DNA): TGTGCCAGCAGCCTTAGCGGGGTAGAGACCCAGTACTTC. Encoded protein: CASSLSGVETQYF.

Of note for this clonotype: A much larger clone differs from this one at a single base, so this may be a read error. The V and J genes are TRBV2 and TRBJ2-7; D possibly corresponds to TRBD2 (5 bases). Germline CDR1 SNHLY, CDR2 FYNNEI. The CDR3 spans 13 residues. CDR3 in DNA: TGTGCCGGCAGTACCGGGGTCACCTACGAGCAGTACTTC. Residues: CAGSTGVTYEQYF.